The text below deals with one TCR beta chain. Its target is not known. The data were obtained in a study of CD8+CD57+ T cells in acquired aplastic anemia. As for the study in general: Sorted CD4+ and CD8+ cells yielded DNA averaging around 3.2 ug. General study results and limits: The number of CD8+ CDR3 sequences shared by patients and controls was under 35. In CD8+ cells, Simpson's diversity showed no significant difference between patients and controls.

Trimming removed 7 bases from V and 7 bases from J, with 25 bases in between. Germline V lookup: CDR1 WNHNN, CDR2 SYGVQD (reference sequence). CDR3 size: 16 residues. Genomic DNA served as template for TCR beta VDJ and CDR3 profiling. TCRdb reprocessed the reads with MiXCR, giving one entry per CDR3 protein. The table has around 210,000 distinct CDR3 sequences, 60% to 80% seen once. Before being chosen for sequencing, patients had shown CD8+CD57+ cell expansion by flow cytometry. Each of the patients presented with severe acquired aplastic anemia. This sequence joins TRBV10-1 and TRBJ1-1, with D perhaps matching TRBD1 (6 bases). Sequencing used sorted CD4+, CD8+, or CD8+CD57+ T cells (not recorded which) from PBMCs. The sequence was collected from a human donor with aplastic anemia. The CDR3 region has the DNA TGCGCCAGCACCCTATGTGGGGGGGCGAATTATTTTGAAGCTTTCTTT. Translating it yields CASTLCGGANYFEAFF.